This T cell receptor beta chain came from a study of blood T cells in healthy people across ages. It was with a sample-barcoded 5' primer and a J-beta primer mix that a second PCR of about 6 to 12 cycles was run. TCRdb called the 5' RACE reads again in MiXCR, with one record for every CDR3 protein. The table shows approximately 850,000 distinct CDR3 sequences, with 40% to 50% occurring only once. This clonotype was counted once. As yet, its antigen is unknown. The germline gives CDR1 LGHDT, CDR2 YNNKEL (reference sequence). The CDR3 loop spans 16 amino acids. Deletions cut 5 bases from V and 7 bases from J, with 21 bases between. Donors were systemically healthy Caucasian individuals from Russia aged roughly 6 to 95 years. At least 7 million PBMCs were isolated per sample. Findings and caveats of the study: A strong correlation was found between TCR beta diversity and the percentage of naive T cells.

This TCR was sampled from a man aged 55 to 69 in good health. What was sequenced was blood. The V and J genes are TRBV3-1 and TRBJ2-1, with D perhaps TRBD1 or TRBD2 (5 bases each). This chain's CDR3 is CASSVSGHQEGNEQFF. CDR3 coding DNA: TGTGCCAGCAGCGTGTCCGGACACCAAGAGGGTAATGAGCAGTTCTTC.